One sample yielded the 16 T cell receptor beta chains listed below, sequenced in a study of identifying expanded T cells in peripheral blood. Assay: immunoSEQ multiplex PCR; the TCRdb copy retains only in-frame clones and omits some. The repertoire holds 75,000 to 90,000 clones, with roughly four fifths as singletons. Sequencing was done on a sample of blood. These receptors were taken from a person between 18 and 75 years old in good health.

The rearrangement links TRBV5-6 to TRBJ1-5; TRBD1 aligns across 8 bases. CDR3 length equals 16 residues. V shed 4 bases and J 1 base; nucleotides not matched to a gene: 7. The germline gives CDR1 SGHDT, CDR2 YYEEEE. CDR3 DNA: TGTGCCAGCAGCCTAAGGACAGGGATCAGCAATCAGCCCCAGCATTTT. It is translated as CASSLRTGISNQPQHF.

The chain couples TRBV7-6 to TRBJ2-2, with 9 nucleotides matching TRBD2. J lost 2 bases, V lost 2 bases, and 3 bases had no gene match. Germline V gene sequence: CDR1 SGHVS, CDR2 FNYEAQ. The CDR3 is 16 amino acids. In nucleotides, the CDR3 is TGTGCCAGCAGCTTAAAGACTAGCGGAAACACCGGGGAGCTGTTTTTT. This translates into CASSLKTSGNTGELFF. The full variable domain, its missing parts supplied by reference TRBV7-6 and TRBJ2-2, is GAGVSQSPRYKVTKRGQDVALRCDPISGHVSLYWYRQALGQGPEFLTYFNYEAQQDKSGLPNDRFSAERPEGSISTLTIQRTEQRDSAMYRCASSLKTSGNTGELFFGEGSRLTVL.

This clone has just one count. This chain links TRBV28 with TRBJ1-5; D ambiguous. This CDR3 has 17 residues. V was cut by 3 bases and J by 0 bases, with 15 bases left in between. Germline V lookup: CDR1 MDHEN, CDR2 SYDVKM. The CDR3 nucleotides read TGTGCCAGCAGTTTTGGGGAGACTACCTATAGCAATCAGCCCCAGCATTTT. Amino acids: CASSFGETTYSNQPQHF.

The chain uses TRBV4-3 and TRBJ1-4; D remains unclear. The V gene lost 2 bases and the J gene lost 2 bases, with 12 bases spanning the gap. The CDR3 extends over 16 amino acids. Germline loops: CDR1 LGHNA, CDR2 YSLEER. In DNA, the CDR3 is TGCGCCAGCAGCCAACTTTCGGGAAATACTAATGAAAAACTGTTTTTT. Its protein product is CASSQLSGNTNEKLFF.

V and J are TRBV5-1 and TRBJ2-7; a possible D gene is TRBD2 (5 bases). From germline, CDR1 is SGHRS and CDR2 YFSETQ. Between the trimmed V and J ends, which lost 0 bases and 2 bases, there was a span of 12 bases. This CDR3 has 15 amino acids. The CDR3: CASSLEVSATYEQYF. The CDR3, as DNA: TGCGCCAGCAGCTTGGAAGTTAGCGCCACCTACGAGCAGTACTTC.

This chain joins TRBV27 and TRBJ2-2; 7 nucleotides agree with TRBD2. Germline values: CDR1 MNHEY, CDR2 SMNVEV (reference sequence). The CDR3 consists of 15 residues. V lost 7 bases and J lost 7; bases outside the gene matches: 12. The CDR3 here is CASTLLAPEVGELFF. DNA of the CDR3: TGTGCCAGCACCCTACTAGCGCCTGAGGTCGGGGAGCTGTTTTTT.

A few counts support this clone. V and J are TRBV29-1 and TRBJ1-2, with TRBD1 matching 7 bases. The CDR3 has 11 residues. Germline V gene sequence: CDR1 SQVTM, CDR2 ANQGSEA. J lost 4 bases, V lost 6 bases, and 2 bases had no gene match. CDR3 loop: CSVRDSYGYTF. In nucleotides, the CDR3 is TGCAGCGTCCGGGACAGCTATGGCTACACCTTC. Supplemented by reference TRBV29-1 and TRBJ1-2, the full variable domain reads SAVISQKPSRDICQRGTSLTIQCQVDSQVTMMFWYRQQPGQSLTLIATANQGSEATYESGFVIDKFPISRPNLTFSTLTVSNMSPEDSSIYLCSVRDSYGYTFGSGTRLTVV.

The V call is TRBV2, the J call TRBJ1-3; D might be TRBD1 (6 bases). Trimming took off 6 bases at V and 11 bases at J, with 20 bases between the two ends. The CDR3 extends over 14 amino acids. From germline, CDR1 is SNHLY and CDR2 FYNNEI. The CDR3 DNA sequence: TGTGCCAGCAGCCCACGAACAGGGATGAACCCCATATATTTT. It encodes CASSPRTGMNPIYF. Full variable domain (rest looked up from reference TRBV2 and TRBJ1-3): EPEVTQTPSHQVTQMGQEVILRCVPISNHLYFYWYRQILGQKVEFLVSFYNNEISEKSEIFDDQFSVERPDGSNFTLKIRSTKLEDSAMYFCASSPRTGMNPIYFGEGSWLTVV.

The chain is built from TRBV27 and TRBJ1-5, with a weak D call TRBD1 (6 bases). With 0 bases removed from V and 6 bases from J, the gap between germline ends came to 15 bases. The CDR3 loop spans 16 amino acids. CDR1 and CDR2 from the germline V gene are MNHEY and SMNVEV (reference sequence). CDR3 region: CASSLSSQGRGQPQHF. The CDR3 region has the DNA TGTGCCAGCAGTTTATCGTCCCAGGGGCGAGGTCAGCCCCAGCATTTT.

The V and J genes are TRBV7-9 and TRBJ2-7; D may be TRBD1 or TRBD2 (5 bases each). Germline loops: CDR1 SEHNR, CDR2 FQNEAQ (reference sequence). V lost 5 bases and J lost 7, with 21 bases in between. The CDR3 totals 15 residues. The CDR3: CASSPGTGLMSEQYF. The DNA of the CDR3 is TGTGCCAGCAGCCCCGGGACGGGTCTGATGAGTGAGCAGTACTTC.

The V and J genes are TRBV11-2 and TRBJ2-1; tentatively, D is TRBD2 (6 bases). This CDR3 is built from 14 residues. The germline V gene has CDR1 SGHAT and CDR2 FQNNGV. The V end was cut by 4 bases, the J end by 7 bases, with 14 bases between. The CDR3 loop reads CASSSLVGGNEQFF. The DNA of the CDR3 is TGTGCCAGCAGCTCTCTAGTTGGAGGGAATGAGCAGTTCTTC.

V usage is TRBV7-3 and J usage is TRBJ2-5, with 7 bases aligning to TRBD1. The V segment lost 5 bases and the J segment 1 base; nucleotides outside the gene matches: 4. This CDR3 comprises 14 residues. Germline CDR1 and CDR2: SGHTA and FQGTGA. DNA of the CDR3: TGTGCCAGCAGCCAAGGGACAGTCCAAGAGACCCAGTACTTC. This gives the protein CASSQGTVQETQYF.

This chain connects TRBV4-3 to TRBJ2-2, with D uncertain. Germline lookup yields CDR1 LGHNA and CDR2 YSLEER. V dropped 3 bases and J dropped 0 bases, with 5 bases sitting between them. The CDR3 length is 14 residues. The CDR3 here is CASSQETNTGELFF. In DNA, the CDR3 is TGCGCCAGCAGCCAGGAAACGAACACCGGGGAGCTGTTTTTT.

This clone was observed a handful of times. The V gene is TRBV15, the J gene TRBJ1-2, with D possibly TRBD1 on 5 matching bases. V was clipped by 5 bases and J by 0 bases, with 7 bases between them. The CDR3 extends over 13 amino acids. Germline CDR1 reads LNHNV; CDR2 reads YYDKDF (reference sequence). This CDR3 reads CATSEGANYGYTF. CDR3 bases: TGTGCCACCAGCGAAGGGGCTAACTATGGCTACACCTTC.

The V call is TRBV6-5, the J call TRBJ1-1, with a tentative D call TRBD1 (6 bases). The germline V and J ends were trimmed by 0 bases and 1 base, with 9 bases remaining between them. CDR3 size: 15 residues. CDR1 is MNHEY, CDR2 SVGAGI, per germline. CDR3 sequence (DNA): TGTGCCAGCAGTTACTCGACAGGCGCGAACACTGAAGCTTTCTTT. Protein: CASSYSTGANTEAFF.

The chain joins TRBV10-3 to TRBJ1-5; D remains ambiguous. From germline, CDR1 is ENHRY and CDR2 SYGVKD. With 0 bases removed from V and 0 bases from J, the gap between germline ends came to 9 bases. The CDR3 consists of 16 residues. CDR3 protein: CAISESLSFSNQPQHF. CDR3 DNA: TGTGCCATCAGTGAGTCGTTATCCTTTAGCAATCAGCCCCAGCATTTT.